One and the same sample provided the 13 T cell receptor beta chains below, sequenced in a study of OX40 agonist ivuxolimab in advanced cancers. Generated by immunoSEQ multiplex PCR, the TCRdb table keeps only in-frame clones and is missing some. The sample lists tens of thousands of clones; about 81% were seen once. The specimen comprised CD4+ or CD8+ T cells sorted from blood, sampled in a trial of the OX40 agonist ivuxolimab. These receptors came from an adult with an advanced solid tumor such as melanoma, head and neck, liver or kidney cancer.

Only one count was recorded for this clone. The genes are TRBV5-5 and TRBJ2-7; D is undetermined. V lost 6 bases and J 0 bases, leaving 7 bases between the germline ends. Germline V CDR1 and CDR2: SGHKS, YYEKEE (reference sequence). CDR3 length: 12 residues. CDR3 residues: CASNLASYEQYF. The CDR3 DNA is TGTGCCAGCAACCTGGCCTCCTACGAGCAGTACTTC.

V and J are TRBV9 and TRBJ2-7, with D tentatively TRBD2 (5 bases). Germline lookup yields CDR1 SGDLS and CDR2 YYNGEE. CDR3 length equals 15 residues. V was shortened by 0 bases and J by 6 bases, with 16 bases between the two germline ends. CDR3 sequence reads: CASSVGEGAPSEQYF. The DNA for the CDR3 is TGTGCCAGCAGCGTAGGTGAGGGAGCCCCGTCCGAGCAGTACTTC.

This clone occurred once. The rearrangement uses TRBV19 and TRBJ2-5, with 11 bases identical to TRBD2. Germline CDR1 and CDR2: LNHDA and SQIVND (reference sequence). The CDR3 runs to 17 residues. Trimming cost V 3 bases and J 2 bases; bases outside gene matches: 8. CDR3 in amino acids: CASSMSSGRTAQETQYF. CDR3 nucleotide sequence: TGTGCCAGTAGTATGTCTAGCGGGAGGACGGCTCAAGAGACCCAGTACTTC. The full variable domain, with the rest looked up from reference TRBV19 and TRBJ2-5, is DGGITQSPKYLFRKEGQNVTLSCEQNLNHDAMYWYRQDPGQGLRLIYYSQIVNDFQKGDIAEGYSVSREKKESFPLTVTSAQKNPTAFYLCASSMSSGRTAQETQYFGPGTRLLVL.

The V call is TRBV7-3, the J call TRBJ2-1; D gene uncertain. This CDR3 has 11 residues. Germline values: CDR1 SGHTA, CDR2 FQGTGA. Trimming removed 3 bases at V and 9 bases at J, with 6 bases between. CDR3 sequence: CASSFGGEQFF. The CDR3 DNA follows: TGTGCCAGCAGCTTCGGTGGTGAGCAGTTCTTC.

This chain joins TRBV21-1 and TRBJ2-6. TRBV21-1 is designated a pseudogene. CDR3 length equals 19 residues. The CDR3 coding sequence is TGTGCCAGCAGCAAAGGTCGAAGGTTAACCCGTAGAGGGGCCAACGTCCTGACTTTC. Translated, it gives CASSKGRRLTRRGANVLTF.

This sequence joins TRBV11-2 and TRBJ1-2; 9 positions agree with TRBD1. CDR1 and CDR2 from the germline V gene are SGHAT and FQNNGV. Unmatched junction bases numbered 13, after V lost 4 bases and J lost 4 bases. The CDR3 covers 17 residues. CDR3 in amino acids: CASSSHKGQGVTYGYTF. The CDR3 DNA is TGTGCCAGCAGCTCGCATAAGGGACAGGGTGTCACCTATGGCTACACCTTC.

The gene calls are TRBV28 and TRBJ1-5; TRBD1 is a possible D gene (6 bases). V lost 7 bases and J 4 bases, leaving 14 bases between the germline ends. Germline lookup yields CDR1 MDHEN and CDR2 SYDVKM. This CDR3 has 14 residues. In DNA, the CDR3 is TGTGCCAGCAACTGGGAGGGGGGAAATCAGCCCCAGCATTTT. This encodes CASNWEGGNQPQHF. Full variable domain (remainder filled in from reference TRBV28 and TRBJ1-5): DVKVTQSSRYLVKRTGEKVFLECVQDMDHENMFWYRQDPGLGLRLIYFSYDVKMKEKGDIPEGYSVSREKKERFSLILESASTNQTSMYLCASNWEGGNQPQHFGDGTRLSIL.

This clone was seen a few times. The same CDR3 arises from other DNA sequences in this sample as well. The CDR3 is CASSHPSLPGLSYNEQFF. As DNA, the CDR3 is TGTGCCAGCAGCCATCCTTCACTTCCGGGCCTATCCTACAATGAGCAGTTCTTC. The chain combines TRBV13 with TRBJ2-1; D gene unclear. CDR1 and CDR2 from the germline V gene are PRHDT and FYEKMQ (reference sequence). The V gene lost 5 bases and the J gene lost 1 base, with 21 bases spanning the gap. The CDR3 has 18 residues.

The chain couples TRBV11-2 to TRBJ1-2; D uncertain. The CDR3 has 13 amino acids. Per the germline V gene, CDR1 is SGHAT and CDR2 is FQNNGV. The ends were cut back, 5 bases at V and 8 bases at J, with 15 bases in the middle. The CDR3 loop reads CASSPEEGGGYTF. The CDR3 DNA reads as TGTGCCAGCAGCCCCGAGGAGGGCGGCGGCTACACCTTC.

The rearrangement uses TRBV10-3 and TRBJ1-1, with a weak D call TRBD1 (6 bases). CDR1 is ENHRY, CDR2 SYGVKD, per germline. Trimming removed 2 bases at V and 5 bases at J, with 12 bases between. The CDR3 sequence is 14 residues long. The CDR3 bases are TGTGCCATCAGTGAGAGGGGGATTGGGACTGAAGCTTTCTTT. This translates into CAISERGIGTEAFF.

The gene calls are TRBV6-5 and TRBJ2-5; 7 bases are a match to TRBD2. The junction had 6 bases not matched to a gene; V was cut back by 0 bases and J by 5 bases. The CDR3 covers 15 residues. The germline gives CDR1 MNHEY, CDR2 SVGAGI. The CDR3, as DNA: TGTGCCAGCAGTTACTCGAACCGGGAGGCGGAGACCCAGTACTTC. Protein: CASSYSNREAETQYF.

This clone was recorded once. The chain uses TRBV7-2 and TRBJ2-7, with a possible D match to TRBD1 (5 bases). The CDR3 contains 14 residues. Germline assignment: CDR1 SGHTA and CDR2 FQGNSA. The V end was cut by 5 bases, the J end by 3 bases, with 14 bases between. CDR3 in amino acids: CASSRRGNFYEQYF. The CDR3, as DNA: TGTGCCAGCAGCCGAAGGGGCAATTTCTACGAGCAGTACTTC.

The rearrangement uses TRBV7-9 and TRBJ2-7; D remains unclear. CDR3 length: 11 amino acids. Per germline, CDR1 SEHNR and CDR2 FQNEAQ (reference sequence). V dropped 6 bases and J dropped 3 bases, with 6 bases sitting between them. CDR3 amino acids: CASSNLYEQYF. CDR3 sequence (DNA): TGTGCCAGCAGTAACCTCTACGAGCAGTACTTC.